This T cell receptor (beta chain) was identified in a study of CD8+CD57+ T cells in acquired aplastic anemia. This clonotype has more than one count but fewer than ten. Its antigen is undetermined. Findings of the study overall: Patients did not significantly differ from controls in CD8+ Simpson's diversity.

Sequencing involved patients with CD8+CD57+ cell expansion previously shown by flow cytometry. Researchers used genomic DNA as the template to profile TCR beta VDJ and CDR3. Each CDR3 protein gets one entry after TCRdb re-called the reads with MiXCR. Of 150,000 or so distinct CDR3 sequences in the sample, less than 60% are singletons; the top ten hold approximately 12%. There are 15 residues in the CDR3. Looked up from germline, CDR1 is DFQATT and CDR2 is SNEGSKA (reference sequence). Losses at the gene ends were 5 bases for V and 8 bases for J; bases not matched to a gene: 13. This chain uses TRBV20-1 with TRBJ2-1, with TRBD2 matching over 9 bases. The sample taken for sequencing was sorted CD4+, CD8+, or CD8+CD57+ T cells (not recorded which) from PBMCs. The TCR sequence derives from a human donor with aplastic anemia. This CDR3 is CSAGKGAGGLDEQFF. DNA for the CDR3: TGCAGTGCTGGAAAAGGAGCGGGAGGATTGGATGAGCAGTTCTTC.